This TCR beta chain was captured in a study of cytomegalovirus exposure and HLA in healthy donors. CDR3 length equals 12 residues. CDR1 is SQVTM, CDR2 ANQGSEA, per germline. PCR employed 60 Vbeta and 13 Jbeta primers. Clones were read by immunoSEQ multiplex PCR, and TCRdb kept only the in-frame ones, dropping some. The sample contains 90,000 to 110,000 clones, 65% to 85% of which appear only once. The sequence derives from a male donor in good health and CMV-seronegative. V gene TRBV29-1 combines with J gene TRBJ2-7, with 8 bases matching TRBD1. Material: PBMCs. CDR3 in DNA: TGCGCAGGGACAGGTAACTCCTACGAGCAGTACTTC. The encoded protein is CAGTGNSYEQYF.